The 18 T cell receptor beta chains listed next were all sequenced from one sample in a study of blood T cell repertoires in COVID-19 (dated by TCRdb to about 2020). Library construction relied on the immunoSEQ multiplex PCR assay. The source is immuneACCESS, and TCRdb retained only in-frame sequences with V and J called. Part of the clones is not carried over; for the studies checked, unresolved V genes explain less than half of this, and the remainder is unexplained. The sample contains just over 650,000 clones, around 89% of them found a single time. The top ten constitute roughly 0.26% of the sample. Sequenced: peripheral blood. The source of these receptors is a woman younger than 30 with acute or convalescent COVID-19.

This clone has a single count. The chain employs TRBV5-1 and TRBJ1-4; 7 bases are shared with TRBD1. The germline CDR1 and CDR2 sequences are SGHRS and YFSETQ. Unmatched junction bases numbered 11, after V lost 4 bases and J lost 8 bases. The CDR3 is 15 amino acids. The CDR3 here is CASSVGPQGVEKLFF. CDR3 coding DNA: TGCGCCAGCAGCGTAGGACCTCAGGGGGTGGAAAAACTGTTTTTT.

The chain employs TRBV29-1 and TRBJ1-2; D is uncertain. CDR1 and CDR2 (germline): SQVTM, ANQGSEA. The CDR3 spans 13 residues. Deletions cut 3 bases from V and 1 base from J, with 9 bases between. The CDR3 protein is CSVDSTNNYGYTF. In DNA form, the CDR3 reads TGCAGCGTTGACAGTACTAATAACTATGGCTACACCTTC.

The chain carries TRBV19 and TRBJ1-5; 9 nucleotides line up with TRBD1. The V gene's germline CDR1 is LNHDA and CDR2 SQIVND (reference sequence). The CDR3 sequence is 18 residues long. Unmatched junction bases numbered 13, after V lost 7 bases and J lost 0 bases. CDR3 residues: CASTSGTGPNYSNQPQHF. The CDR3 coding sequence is TGTGCCAGTACCTCCGGGACAGGGCCGAATTATAGCAATCAGCCCCAGCATTTT.

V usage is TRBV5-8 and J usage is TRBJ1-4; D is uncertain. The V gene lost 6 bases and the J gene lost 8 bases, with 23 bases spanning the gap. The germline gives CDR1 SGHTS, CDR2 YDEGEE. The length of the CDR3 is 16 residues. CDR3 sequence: CASTVMGSVGEEKLFF. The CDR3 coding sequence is TGTGCCAGCACCGTCATGGGATCCGTTGGGGAGGAAAAACTGTTTTTT.

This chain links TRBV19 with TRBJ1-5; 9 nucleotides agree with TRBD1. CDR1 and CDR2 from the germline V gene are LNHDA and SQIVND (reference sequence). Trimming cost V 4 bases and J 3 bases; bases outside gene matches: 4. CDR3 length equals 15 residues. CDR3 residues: CASSKDRGDNQPQHF. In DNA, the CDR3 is TGTGCCAGTAGTAAGGACAGGGGAGACAATCAGCCCCAGCATTTT.

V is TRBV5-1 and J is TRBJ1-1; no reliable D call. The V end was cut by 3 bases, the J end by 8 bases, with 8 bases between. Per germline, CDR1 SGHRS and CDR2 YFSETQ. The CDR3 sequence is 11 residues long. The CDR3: CASSSELEAFF. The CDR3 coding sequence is TGCGCCAGCAGCTCCGAACTAGAAGCTTTCTTT. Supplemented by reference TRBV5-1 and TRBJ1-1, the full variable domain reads KAGVTQTPRYLIKTRGQQVTLSCSPISGHRSVSWYQQTPGQGLQFLFEYFSETQRNKGNFPGRFSGRQFSNSRSEMNVSTLELGDSALYLCASSSELEAFFGQGTRLTVV.

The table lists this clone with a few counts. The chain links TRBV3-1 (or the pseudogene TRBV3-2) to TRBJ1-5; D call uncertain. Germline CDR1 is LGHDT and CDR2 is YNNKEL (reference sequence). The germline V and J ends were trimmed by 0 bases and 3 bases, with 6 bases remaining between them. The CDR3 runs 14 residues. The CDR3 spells CASSQEAFNQPQHF. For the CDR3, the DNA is TGTGCCAGCAGCCAAGAGGCCTTCAATCAGCCCCAGCATTTT.

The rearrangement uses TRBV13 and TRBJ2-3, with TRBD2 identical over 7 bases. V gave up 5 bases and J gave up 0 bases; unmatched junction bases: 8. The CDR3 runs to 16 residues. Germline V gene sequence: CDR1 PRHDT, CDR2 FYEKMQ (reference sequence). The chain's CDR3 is CASSPRGVTSTDTQYF. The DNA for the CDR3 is TGTGCCAGCAGCCCCCGGGGGGTAACTAGCACAGATACGCAGTATTTT.

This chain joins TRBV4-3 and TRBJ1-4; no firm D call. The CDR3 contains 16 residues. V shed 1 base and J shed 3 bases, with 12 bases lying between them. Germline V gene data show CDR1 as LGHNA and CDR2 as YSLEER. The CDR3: CASSQVGGPSNEKLFF. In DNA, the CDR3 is TGCGCCAGCAGCCAAGTTGGCGGGCCTTCTAATGAAAAACTGTTTTTT.

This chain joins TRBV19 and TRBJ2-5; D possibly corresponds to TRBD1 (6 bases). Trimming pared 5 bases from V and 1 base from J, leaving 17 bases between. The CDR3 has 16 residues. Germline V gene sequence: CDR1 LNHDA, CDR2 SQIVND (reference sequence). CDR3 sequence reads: CASSPSPYRVQETQYF. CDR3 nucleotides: TGTGCCAGTAGTCCCAGTCCATACAGGGTCCAAGAGACCCAGTACTTC.

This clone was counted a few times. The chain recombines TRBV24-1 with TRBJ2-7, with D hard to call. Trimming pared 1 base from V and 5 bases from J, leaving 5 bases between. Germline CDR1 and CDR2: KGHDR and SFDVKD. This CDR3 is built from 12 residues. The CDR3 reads CATSDFRDEQYF. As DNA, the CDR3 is TGTGCCACCAGTGATTTCCGAGACGAGCAGTACTTC.

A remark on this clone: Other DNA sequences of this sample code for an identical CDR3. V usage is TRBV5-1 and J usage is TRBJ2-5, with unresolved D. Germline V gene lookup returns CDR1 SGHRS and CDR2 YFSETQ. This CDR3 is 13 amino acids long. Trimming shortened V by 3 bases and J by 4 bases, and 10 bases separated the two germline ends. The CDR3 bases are TGCGCCAGCAGCTCAGGTGGCGTAGAGACCCAGTACTTC. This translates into CASSSGGVETQYF.

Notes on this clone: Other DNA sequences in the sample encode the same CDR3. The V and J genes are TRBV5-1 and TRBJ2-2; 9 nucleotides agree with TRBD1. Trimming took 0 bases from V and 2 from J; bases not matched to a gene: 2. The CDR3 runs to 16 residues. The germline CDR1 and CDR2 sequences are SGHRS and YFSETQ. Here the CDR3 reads CASSLAGQGNTGELFF. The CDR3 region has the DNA TGCGCCAGCAGCTTGGCGGGACAGGGTAACACCGGGGAGCTGTTTTTT.

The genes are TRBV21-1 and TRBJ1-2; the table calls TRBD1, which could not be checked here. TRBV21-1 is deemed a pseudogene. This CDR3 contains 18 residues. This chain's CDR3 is CASSKEDKDRARDYGYTF. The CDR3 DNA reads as TGTGCCAGCAGCAAAGAGGACAAGGACAGGGCGCGGGACTATGGCTACACCTTC.

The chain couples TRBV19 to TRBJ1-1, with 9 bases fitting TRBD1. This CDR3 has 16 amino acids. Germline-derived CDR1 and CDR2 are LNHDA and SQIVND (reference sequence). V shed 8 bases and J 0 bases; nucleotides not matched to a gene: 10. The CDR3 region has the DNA TGTGCCAGTCTCTCCAAACAGGGGGCGATGAACACTGAAGCTTTCTTT. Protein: CASLSKQGAMNTEAFF.

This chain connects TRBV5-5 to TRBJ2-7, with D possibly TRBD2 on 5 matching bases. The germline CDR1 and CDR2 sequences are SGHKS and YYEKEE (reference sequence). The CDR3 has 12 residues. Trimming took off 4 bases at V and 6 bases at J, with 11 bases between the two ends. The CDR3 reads CASSIRTGEQYF. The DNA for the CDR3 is TGTGCCAGCAGCATCAGGACTGGCGAGCAGTACTTC.

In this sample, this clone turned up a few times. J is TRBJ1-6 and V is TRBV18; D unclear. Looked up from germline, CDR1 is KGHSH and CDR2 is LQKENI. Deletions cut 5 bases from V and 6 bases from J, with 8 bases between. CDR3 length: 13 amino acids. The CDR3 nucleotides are TGTGCCAGCTCAAGCGGTTCTAATTCACCCCTCCACTTT. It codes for CASSSGSNSPLHF.

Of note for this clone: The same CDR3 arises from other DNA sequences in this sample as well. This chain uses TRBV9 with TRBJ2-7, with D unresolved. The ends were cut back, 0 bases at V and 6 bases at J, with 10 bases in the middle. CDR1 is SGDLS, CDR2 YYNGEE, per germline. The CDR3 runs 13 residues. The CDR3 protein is CASSVGGSGEQYF. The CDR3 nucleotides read TGTGCCAGCAGCGTAGGCGGTTCCGGCGAGCAGTACTTC.